Listed here are 30 T cell receptor beta chains from one sample, sequenced in a study of Graves' ophthalmopathy and Graves' hyperthyroidism. Amplified TCR beta CDR3 regions were obtained using RNA transcripts as template. Second-round multiplex PCR came after a first-round RT-PCR that employed HTBI primers. TCRdb passed the multiplex PCR reads through MiXCR, listing each CDR3 protein once. The sample yields roughly 350,000 distinct CDR3 sequences, about a sixth seen once. Sample: peripheral blood. These receptors were collected from an adult woman with stable Graves' hyperthyroidism.

This chain connects TRBV11-1 to TRBJ2-2; TRBD2 agrees at 8 bases. V was pared by 5 bases and J by 0 bases, with 5 bases of the junction left unmatched. The CDR3 covers 16 residues. CDR1 is SGHAT, CDR2 FQDESV, per germline (reference sequence). The CDR3 is CASSRSLAANTGELFF. The CDR3 coding sequence is TGTGCCAGCAGCCGTTCACTAGCGGCGAACACCGGGGAGCTGTTTTTT.

V and J are TRBV6-1 and TRBJ2-5; D is unresolved. Trimming took off 6 bases at V and 4 bases at J, with 15 bases between the two ends. This CDR3 contains 14 residues. In germline, CDR1 is MNHNS, CDR2 SASEGT. CDR3 loop: CASSRDVQIETQYF. The DNA for the CDR3 is TGTGCCAGCAGCCGAGACGTACAGATAGAGACCCAGTACTTC.

Many counts were recorded for this clonotype. V is TRBV4-1 and J is TRBJ2-7; D remains ambiguous. Trimming shortened V by 0 bases and J by 7 bases, and 13 bases separated the two germline ends. Germline V gene sequence: CDR1 MGHRA, CDR2 YSYEKL. The CDR3 contains 14 residues. The CDR3 nucleotides read TGCGCCAGCAGCCAAGAGGTACTCTTATCTGAGCAGTACTTC. Translating gives CASSQEVLLSEQYF.

This clonotype was detected many times. The V call is TRBV7-9, the J call TRBJ1-1; TRBD1 matches at 8 bases. Trimming at V came to 3 bases and at J to 10 bases, leaving 16 bases not matched to a gene. The CDR3 sequence is 16 residues long. The V gene's germline CDR1 is SEHNR and CDR2 FQNEAQ (reference sequence). The CDR3 sequence is CASSFPLFDRGNGAFF. The CDR3 nucleotides read TGTGCCAGCAGCTTCCCCCTCTTCGACAGGGGCAACGGAGCTTTCTTT.

This clonotype was observed many times. This chain connects TRBV30 to TRBJ1-2; no clear D. The germline V gene encodes CDR1 GTSNPN and CDR2 SVGIG (reference sequence). CDR3 length: 11 amino acids. With 5 bases removed from V and 2 bases from J, the gap between germline ends came to 6 bases. The DNA for the CDR3 is TGTGCCTGGCAGAGAAACTATGGCTACACCTTC. It specifies CAWQRNYGYTF.

This clonotype was observed many times. The CDR3 DNA reads as TGTGCCAGCAGTGAGAGGACAGGGACCTATGGCTACACCTTC. Protein product: CASSERTGTYGYTF. J is TRBJ1-2 and V is TRBV6-1; TRBD1 agrees at 8 bases. CDR3 length equals 14 residues. The germline CDR1 and CDR2 sequences are MNHNS and SASEGT. Trimming cost V 3 bases and J 4 bases; bases outside gene matches: 4.

A word on this clonotype: This may be a read error: a much more frequent sequence differs by one nucleotide. This sequence joins TRBV5-4 and TRBJ2-5; D may correspond to TRBD1 or TRBD2 (7 bases each). Per the germline V gene, CDR1 is SGHNT and CDR2 is YYREEE (reference sequence). This CDR3 region has 14 residues. The CDR3 DNA is TGCGCCGCCACACAGGGGAGGGACAAAGAGACCCAGTACTTC. Translation gives CAATQGRDKETQYF. Using reference TRBV5-4 and TRBJ2-5 for the parts outside the CDR3, the full variable domain is ETGVTQSPTHLIKTRGQQVTLRCSSQSGHNTVSWYQQALGQGPQFIFQYYREEENGRGNFPPRFSGLQFPNYSSELNVNALELDDSALYLCAATQGRDKETQYFGPGTRLLVL.

Many counts were recorded for this clonotype. The chain is built from TRBV29-1 and TRBJ1-1; 9 nucleotides line up with TRBD1. Per the germline V gene, CDR1 is SQVTM and CDR2 is ANQGSEA. CDR3 length: 11 residues. V gave up 7 bases and J gave up 8 bases; unmatched junction bases: 5. The CDR3 sequence is CSARTGAEAFF. The CDR3 DNA sequence: TGCAGCGCTAGGACAGGGGCCGAAGCTTTCTTT.

At least ten counts were recorded for this clonotype. V usage is TRBV6-2 or TRBV6-3 and J usage is TRBJ2-6, with 12 bases lining up with TRBD2. Trimming at V came to 5 bases and at J to 0 bases, leaving 5 bases not matched to a gene. This CDR3 is built from 18 residues. Germline V gives CDR1 MNHEY, CDR2 SVGEGT. The DNA of the CDR3 is TGTGCCAGCAGTCGGACGGGACTAGCGGGCTCTGGGGCCAACGTCCTGACTTTC. The encoded protein is CASSRTGLAGSGANVLTF.

This clonotype was observed many times. V and J are TRBV7-9 and TRBJ2-7, with TRBD1 identical over 10 bases. The CDR3 loop spans 15 amino acids. V shed 5 bases, J shed 2 bases, and the junction held 6 bases outside the gene matches. Germline CDR1 reads SEHNR; CDR2 reads FQNEAQ (reference sequence). CDR3 sequence (DNA): TGTGCCAGCAGCGAAGCCGGGACAGGGGCCTACGAGCAGTACTTC. It translates to CASSEAGTGAYEQYF.

This clonotype has ten or more counts. This chain joins TRBV2 and TRBJ2-2, with D maybe TRBD2 (5 bases). This CDR3 region has 14 residues. V was trimmed by 4 bases and J by 5 bases, leaving 11 bases between them. In germline, CDR1 is SNHLY, CDR2 FYNNEI. CDR3 DNA: TGTGCCAGCAGTGCTGCCACGGGGACCGGGGAGCTGTTTTTT. Its translation is CASSAATGTGELFF.

This clonotype was recorded at least ten times. CDR3 in DNA: TGTGCCAGCGCTCCAGGACAGAGTACGTGGGAGCAGTACTTC. Amino acid sequence: CASAPGQSTWEQYF. The chain links TRBV27 to TRBJ2-7, with D perhaps TRBD1 (6 bases). V dropped 8 bases and J dropped 7 bases, with 21 bases sitting between them. The CDR3 covers 14 residues. Germline V lookup: CDR1 MNHEY, CDR2 SMNVEV (reference sequence).

This rearrangement joins TRBV6-1 to TRBJ1-6; 8 bases map to TRBD1. V dropped 7 bases and J dropped 11; count of bases not matched to a gene: 10. This CDR3 comprises 14 residues. In germline, CDR1 is MNHNS, CDR2 SASEGT. CDR3 residues: CASKRTGNEAPLHF. DNA for the CDR3: TGTGCCAGCAAGCGGACAGGGAACGAGGCACCCCTCCACTTT.

This clonotype was detected ten times or more. This sequence joins TRBV19 and TRBJ2-7; 7 positions agree with TRBD1. The ends lost 7 bases at V and 1 base at J; junction bases unmatched: 4. The germline CDR1 and CDR2 sequences are LNHDA and SQIVND (reference sequence). This CDR3 is built from 13 residues. CDR3: CASNRQGSYEQYF. CDR3 DNA sequence: TGTGCCAGTAATCGACAGGGATCCTACGAGCAGTACTTC. The full variable domain, completed using reference TRBV19 and TRBJ2-7, is DGGITQSPKYLFRKEGQNVTLSCEQNLNHDAMYWYRQDPGQGLRLIYYSQIVNDFQKGDIAEGYSVSREKKESFPLTVTSAQKNPTAFYLCASNRQGSYEQYFGPGTRLTVT.

A few counts support this clonotype. The chain joins TRBV28 to TRBJ2-7, with a weak D call TRBD2 (5 bases). V shed 6 bases and J shed 2 bases, with 23 bases lying between them. Germline V lookup: CDR1 MDHEN, CDR2 SYDVKM. There are 17 residues in the CDR3. The CDR3 reads CASRRTPGRSPTYEQYF. CDR3 sequence (DNA): TGTGCCAGCAGGAGAACTCCGGGAAGATCACCTACCTACGAGCAGTACTTC.

This clonotype has at least ten counts. This chain links TRBV28 with TRBJ2-5; no clear D gene. Germline CDR1 and CDR2: MDHEN and SYDVKM. V was trimmed by 10 bases and J by 7 bases, leaving 7 bases between them. This CDR3 has 9 amino acids. The CDR3 is CAMCGTQYF. The CDR3 DNA reads as TGTGCCATGTGCGGGACCCAGTACTTC.

This clonotype has a handful of counts. V gene TRBV24-1 combines with J gene TRBJ2-4, with TRBD2 identical over 12 bases. Unmatched junction bases numbered 7, after V lost 4 bases and J lost 16 bases. In germline, CDR1 is KGHDR, CDR2 SFDVKD. The CDR3 runs to 13 residues. CDR3 region: CATSDTLAGGLYF. CDR3 coding DNA: TGTGCCACCAGTGACACACTAGCGGGGGGTCTATACTTC.

This clonotype was recorded many times. The chain is built from TRBV29-1 and TRBJ2-7, with TRBD2 matching 7 bases. J gave up 2 bases and V 6 bases, and 7 bases lay outside the gene matches. Germline loops: CDR1 SQVTM, CDR2 ANQGSEA. This CDR3 has 13 residues. The CDR3 is CSVEESGAYEQYF. CDR3 coding DNA: TGCAGCGTGGAGGAAAGCGGGGCCTACGAGCAGTACTTC.

V is TRBV5-1 and J is TRBJ1-2, with a weak D call TRBD1 (6 bases). The germline V gene encodes CDR1 SGHRS and CDR2 YFSETQ. The CDR3 covers 13 residues. The V and J ends lost 1 base and 7 bases respectively, with 11 bases between them. CDR3 bases: TGCGCCAGCAGCTTGCTGGGGGCTTTTGGCTACACCTTC. Residues: CASSLLGAFGYTF.

This clonotype came up many times. V is TRBV6-1 and J is TRBJ1-1; a weak D match, TRBD1 (6 bases). V lost 2 bases and J lost 0, with 13 bases in between. The CDR3 spans 16 residues. Germline CDR1 reads MNHNS; CDR2 reads SASEGT. CDR3 sequence: CASSELGGTLNTEAFF. CDR3 DNA: TGTGCCAGCAGTGAACTAGGGGGTACGCTGAACACTGAAGCTTTCTTT.

This clonotype was observed many times. The chain links TRBV6-2 or TRBV6-3 to TRBJ1-5; D unclear. V was shortened by 6 bases and J by 5 bases, with 14 bases between the two germline ends. This CDR3 region has 14 residues. From germline, CDR1 is MNHEY and CDR2 SVGEGT. In nucleotides, the CDR3 is TGTGCCAGCAGCATGGTATCATGGGATCAGCCCCAGCATTTT. Amino acids: CASSMVSWDQPQHF.

This clonotype was seen at least ten times. The rearrangement joins TRBV7-9 to TRBJ1-1; D not certain. Between the trimmed V and J ends, which lost 6 bases and 5 bases, there was a span of 13 bases. Germline CDR1 is SEHNR and CDR2 is FQNEAQ (reference sequence). The CDR3 runs 13 residues. CDR3 residues: CASRFQERTEAFF. CDR3 DNA sequence: TGTGCCAGCAGATTTCAGGAGAGGACTGAAGCTTTCTTT.

The chain combines TRBV28 with TRBJ1-1, with 7 bases that match TRBD1. This CDR3 contains 13 residues. Per germline, CDR1 MDHEN and CDR2 SYDVKM. J gave up 4 bases and V 10 bases, and 9 bases lay outside the gene matches. The CDR3 reads CAITDREITEAFF. The CDR3 DNA sequence: TGTGCCATTACCGACAGGGAGATCACTGAAGCTTTCTTT.

CDR3 sequence: CATSRGWNGNTIYF. For the CDR3, the DNA is TGTGCCACCAGCAGAGGATGGAATGGAAACACCATATATTTT. The chain joins TRBV15 to TRBJ1-3; D gene unclear. This CDR3 is 14 amino acids long. V dropped 1 base and J dropped 3 bases, with 7 bases sitting between them. Germline CDR1 LNHNV, CDR2 YYDKDF (reference sequence). Filled out from reference TRBV15 and TRBJ1-3, the complete variable domain reads DAMVIQNPRYQVTQFGKPVTLSCSQTLNHNVMYWYQQKSSQAPKLLFHYYDKDFNNEADTPDNFQSRRPNTSFCFLDIRSPGLGDTAMYLCATSRGWNGNTIYFGEGSWLTVV.

Ten or more counts support this clonotype. V and J are TRBV28 and TRBJ2-7; 16 bases are shared with TRBD2. Germline V gene data show CDR1 as MDHEN and CDR2 as SYDVKM. With 6 bases clipped from V and 0 bases from J, the junction kept 5 bases outside the gene matches. This CDR3 is built from 17 residues. For the CDR3, the DNA is TGTGCCAGCAGCGGGACTAGCGGGAGGGGTAGCTCCTACGAGCAGTACTTC. Protein sequence: CASSGTSGRGSSYEQYF.

This clonotype was seen ten or more times. V and J are TRBV24-1 and TRBJ2-5; no definite D call. The germline gives CDR1 KGHDR, CDR2 SFDVKD. V was cut by 4 bases and J by 4 bases, with 15 bases left in between. This CDR3 spans 15 amino acids. The CDR3 DNA follows: TGTGCCACCAGTGAGTGGGTTGGTTCTAGAGAGACCCAGTACTTC. This encodes CATSEWVGSRETQYF.

About this clonotype: A read error may explain this, as a much larger clone is one base away. The chain combines TRBV7-6 with TRBJ1-2; D is unclear. The germline V gene encodes CDR1 SGHVS and CDR2 FNYEAQ. V dropped 5 bases and J dropped 2 bases, with 15 bases sitting between them. The CDR3 has 15 residues. The CDR3: CASSQTGRGNYGYTF. The CDR3 DNA follows: TGTGCCAGCAGCCAAACCGGGAGAGGGAACTATGGCTACACCTTC.

The table lists this clonotype with a few counts. The chain couples TRBV12-3 or TRBV12-4 to TRBJ1-2; 11 nucleotides line up with TRBD1. The CDR3 length is 14 residues. V shed 3 bases, J shed 7 bases, and the junction held 4 bases outside the gene matches. The DNA for the CDR3 is TGTGCCAGCAGTTTCGGGGGGACAGGGGGTGGCTACACCTTC. Translating it yields CASSFGGTGGGYTF.

The table lists this clonotype with a few counts. This chain uses TRBV6-2 or TRBV6-3 with TRBJ2-1, with 7 positions matching TRBD2. The CDR3 is 16 residues long. Germline lookup yields CDR1 MNHEY and CDR2 SVGEGT. The V segment lost 5 bases and the J segment 4 bases; nucleotides outside the gene matches: 11. CDR3 region: CASSPPGEGPYNEQFF. Written as DNA, the CDR3 is TGTGCCAGCAGTCCCCCCGGGGAGGGCCCTTACAATGAGCAGTTCTTC.

The sample holds many counts of this clonotype. This chain connects TRBV20-1 to TRBJ2-7; perhaps TRBD2 as D (6 bases). The V end lost 6 bases, the J end lost 6 bases, and 21 bases lay between the germline ends. The CDR3 length is 14 residues. CDR1 and CDR2 (germline): DFQATT, SNEGSKA (reference sequence). The CDR3: CSAETSRGVSEQYF. The CDR3 DNA follows: TGCAGTGCCGAGACTAGTAGGGGAGTTAGCGAGCAGTACTTC.